The source of this T cell receptor beta chain is a study of cytomegalovirus exposure and HLA in healthy donors. Study summary: An early data release held tens of millions of unique TCRs from HLA-typed donors. Whole-study findings and limits: By a later analysis, the bulk of CMV-associated TCR beta chains appeared HLA-restricted. DRB1 had the most TCR associations and HLA-C the fewest, a later analysis found, with rates varying by HLA locus. What was likely a sequencing artifact was a cluster of highly shared sequence variants.

The PCR was carried out with 60 Vbeta primers and 13 Jbeta primers. The method was immunoSEQ multiplex PCR; TCRdb's version includes in-frame clones alone and lacks a portion of them. The sample carries around 120,000 clones, about three quarters recorded once. This clone has just a few counts. The antigen is not known. This sequence was found in a human donor in good health. Source material: PBMCs.

The CDR3 DNA sequence: TGTGCCAGCAGCGTAGCGGGAGGGAACACCGGGGAGCTGTTTTTT. It encodes CASSVAGGNTGELFF. This sequence joins TRBV9 and TRBJ2-2, with TRBD2 identical over 7 bases. The germline CDR1 and CDR2 sequences are SGDLS and YYNGEE. Trimming cost V 0 bases and J 1 base; bases outside gene matches: 0. CDR3 length equals 15 residues.